Below, 19 T cell receptor beta chains from the same sample are listed, as sequenced in a study of neurological immune-mediated disorders. TCRdb ran MiXCR on the 5' RACE reads and lists one entry per CDR3 protein. Of about 50,000 distinct CDR3 sequences listed, 10% are singletons. Source material: PBMCs. These receptors all come from a man aged 65 to 79 with HTLV-1-associated myelopathy (HAM/TSP).

This clonotype was counted at least ten times. The V call is TRBV18, the J call TRBJ2-2; D is perhaps TRBD1 (6 bases). The CDR3 runs 17 residues. Germline values: CDR1 KGHSH, CDR2 LQKENI. The ends were cut back, 5 bases at V and 1 base at J, with 17 bases in the middle. CDR3 nucleotide sequence: TGTGCCAGCTCAGGAGACACAGGGATGATGAACACCGGGGAGCTGTTTTTT. Protein: CASSGDTGMMNTGELFF.

This clonotype has at least ten counts. The chain uses TRBV7-3 and TRBJ2-3, with D perhaps matching TRBD1 or TRBD2 (5 bases each). Germline V gene sequence: CDR1 SGHTA, CDR2 FQGTGA. V lost 4 bases to trimming and J lost 5 bases, with 16 bases between them. The CDR3 has 15 amino acids. The CDR3 nucleotides are TGTGCCAGCAGCTCGGGAAGGGGTGGCATAGATACGCAGTATTTT. It specifies CASSSGRGGIDTQYF.

This clonotype has a count of ten or more. This chain uses TRBV4-2 with TRBJ2-1, with 11 bases fitting TRBD1. This CDR3 region has 16 residues. The V segment lost 1 base and the J segment 9 bases; nucleotides outside the gene matches: 8. Germline CDR1 LGHNA, CDR2 YNFKEQ. DNA of the CDR3: TGTGCCAGCAGCCAAGCCGGACAGGGGGCAGTGGGTGAGCAGTTCTTC. This translates into CASSQAGQGAVGEQFF.

Ten or more counts support this clonotype. This sequence joins TRBV6-5 and TRBJ2-7, with unresolved D. CDR3 length equals 10 residues. From germline, CDR1 is MNHEY and CDR2 SVGAGI. V was pared by 9 bases and J by 5 bases, with 8 bases between. The CDR3 is CARLEDEQYF. DNA for the CDR3: TGTGCCAGGTTAGAGGACGAGCAGTACTTC.

This clonotype showed up many times. The rearrangement uses TRBV7-8 and TRBJ2-2, with TRBD2 matching 10 bases. The ends lost 4 bases at V and 7 bases at J; junction bases unmatched: 12. This CDR3 contains 17 residues. Germline CDR1 is SGHVS and CDR2 is FQNEAQ. CDR3 protein: CASSWPRAGGPSGELFF. DNA of the CDR3: TGTGCCAGCAGCTGGCCCCGAGCGGGAGGGCCCAGCGGGGAGCTGTTTTTT. Variable domain in full (rest from reference TRBV7-8 and TRBJ2-2): GAGVSQSPRYKVAKRGQDVALRCDPISGHVSLFWYQQALGQGPEFLTYFQNEAQLDKSGLPSDRFFAERPEGSVSTLKIQRTQQEDSAVYLCASSWPRAGGPSGELFFGEGSRLTVL.

The sample holds a few counts of this clonotype. This rearrangement joins TRBV7-3 to TRBJ2-7; 14 bases are shared with TRBD2. Germline V gives CDR1 SGHTA, CDR2 FQGTGA. V trimming: 5 bases; J trimming: 6 bases; junction bases outside the gene matches: 9. The length of the CDR3 is 16 residues. CDR3: CASSETPGLAGAEQYF. CDR3 DNA sequence: TGTGCCAGCAGCGAGACTCCGGGACTAGCGGGAGCCGAGCAGTACTTC.

There are many counts of this clonotype. V gene TRBV18 combines with J gene TRBJ2-3; the D is unclear. Germline V gene lookup returns CDR1 KGHSH and CDR2 LQKENI. V gave up 3 bases and J gave up 1 base, with 8 bases separating them. CDR3 size: 14 residues. CDR3 DNA: TGTGCCAGCTCACCCATATCGGGCACAGATACGCAGTATTTT. Protein sequence: CASSPISGTDTQYF.

This clonotype was seen ten or more times. The chain links TRBV29-1 to TRBJ2-7; 7 nucleotides match TRBD1. V dropped 4 bases and J dropped 0; count of bases not matched to a gene: 3. CDR1 SQVTM and CDR2 ANQGSEA come from the germline V gene. This CDR3 contains 13 residues. DNA of the CDR3: TGCAGCGTTGGGACAGGAAACTCCTACGAGCAGTACTTC. Translation: CSVGTGNSYEQYF.

The sample holds many counts of this clonotype. The V and J genes are TRBV7-9 and TRBJ1-2; no definite D call. The V and J ends lost 5 bases and 3 bases respectively, with 10 bases between them. Germline values: CDR1 SEHNR, CDR2 FQNEAQ (reference sequence). The CDR3 runs 13 residues. CDR3: CASSRDGDYGYTF. The DNA of the CDR3 is TGTGCCAGCAGCCGAGACGGTGACTATGGCTACACCTTC.

This clonotype has a count of ten or more. The J gene is TRBJ2-5, the V gene TRBV11-1, with 12 bases aligning to TRBD1. Germline assignment: CDR1 SGHAT and CDR2 FQDESV (reference sequence). The CDR3 consists of 17 residues. The J segment lost 4 bases and the V segment lost 5 bases, leaving 11 bases of the junction unmatched. This CDR3 reads CASSTWDRGRIGETQYF. CDR3 DNA sequence: TGTGCCAGCAGCACCTGGGACAGGGGGCGAATCGGAGAGACCCAGTACTTC.

This clonotype was recorded many times. V is TRBV24-1 and J is TRBJ1-5, with D possibly matching TRBD1 (5 bases). Germline lookup yields CDR1 KGHDR and CDR2 SFDVKD. Trimming removed 3 bases at V and 1 base at J, with 9 bases between. The CDR3 contains 15 residues. In nucleotides, the CDR3 is TGTGCCACCAGTGATAGTTCAGGGAGCAATCAGCCCCAGCATTTT. It translates to CATSDSSGSNQPQHF.

This clonotype was recorded once. The chain carries TRBV6-1 and TRBJ2-5; 9 nucleotides match TRBD1. The germline gives CDR1 MNHNS, CDR2 SASEGT. This CDR3 region has 16 residues. The trim removed 5 bases at V and 0 bases at J, leaving 7 bases unmatched. The CDR3 reads CASSTLGQGYQETQYF. The CDR3 coding sequence is TGTGCCAGCAGTACCCTAGGACAGGGGTACCAAGAGACCCAGTACTTC.

This clonotype was observed many times. The V gene is TRBV6-2 or TRBV6-3, the J gene TRBJ2-2; weak D call: TRBD2 (6 bases). V gave up 7 bases and J gave up 1 base, with 13 bases separating them. This CDR3 comprises 15 residues. Germline V gene lookup returns CDR1 MNHEY and CDR2 SVGEGT. The CDR3 bases are TGTGCCAGCAACCCGGGACTCAAGAACACCGGGGAGCTGTTTTTT. The encoded protein is CASNPGLKNTGELFF.

This clonotype was seen ten or more times. The chain recombines TRBV5-1 with TRBJ1-2; possibly TRBD1 for D (5 bases). Germline V gives CDR1 SGHRS, CDR2 YFSETQ. This CDR3 is 12 amino acids long. V lost 4 bases and J 8 bases, leaving 12 bases between the germline ends. CDR3 sequence: CASSTSGTGYTF. The CDR3 DNA sequence: TGCGCCAGCAGCACATCAGGGACCGGCTACACCTTC.

This clonotype was seen repeatedly, ten times or more. The chain is built from TRBV14 and TRBJ1-2; 7 bases are a match to TRBD1. This CDR3 is 13 amino acids long. In germline, CDR1 is SGHDN, CDR2 FVKESK. V lost 1 base to trimming and J lost 8 bases; unmatched junction nucleotides: 4. CDR3 nucleotides: TGTGCCAGCAGCCAAGTCAACAGGGGAGGCTACACCTTC. Residues: CASSQVNRGGYTF.

Ten or more counts support this clonotype. This chain links TRBV11-1 with TRBJ2-7; tentative D call: TRBD2 (6 bases). The V and J ends lost 5 bases and 6 bases respectively, with 14 bases between them. The germline gives CDR1 SGHAT, CDR2 FQDESV (reference sequence). CDR3 length: 13 residues. CDR3 DNA: TGTGCCAGCAGCCGCAACGGAGGGAGCGAGCAGTACTTC. Amino acids: CASSRNGGSEQYF.

In its sample, this clonotype was seen many times. This chain links TRBV11-1 with TRBJ2-1, with D unclear. The CDR3 consists of 13 residues. Trimming removed 8 bases from V and 2 bases from J, with 10 bases in between. Germline assignment: CDR1 SGHAT and CDR2 FQDESV (reference sequence). The CDR3 DNA reads TGTGCCAGCGGAGAGTCTGCCTACAATGAGCAGTTCTTC. This translates into CASGESAYNEQFF.

In this sample, this clonotype turned up many times. The V gene is TRBV29-1, the J gene TRBJ2-3; 14 bases align to TRBD2. The V segment lost 6 bases and the J segment 4 bases; nucleotides outside the gene matches: 12. Per germline, CDR1 SQVTM and CDR2 ANQGSEA. CDR3 length: 17 amino acids. The CDR3 loop reads CSVKNPGLAGGSDTQYF. CDR3 sequence (DNA): TGCAGCGTGAAGAATCCCGGACTAGCGGGAGGTTCAGATACGCAGTATTTT.

This clonotype appeared a few times. The chain carries TRBV6-2 or TRBV6-3 and TRBJ1-1, with TRBD1 as a possible D gene (5 bases). V was cut by 4 bases and J by 4 bases, with 19 bases left in between. CDR3 length: 16 residues. Germline CDR1 reads MNHEY; CDR2 reads SVGEGT. The DNA of the CDR3 is TGTGCCAGCAGTTTGGCGACGGTGGGGCTTTCCACTGAAGCTTTCTTT. Translating it yields CASSLATVGLSTEAFF.